This T cell receptor beta chain was identified during a study of blood T cell repertoires in COVID-19 (dated by TCRdb to between 2020 and 2021). Regarding the research as a whole: Samples from collaborators originated in the United States, Italy and Spain and spanned both the acute and convalescent phases of COVID-19. The material from the prospective study consisted of cDNA or gDNA derived from T cells, B-cell-depleted T cells, or PBMCs. Deeply sampled blood TCRbeta repertoires from subjects exposed to, actively infected with, or recovered from COVID-19 were included in the dataset. The repertoires were released in a freely available public database intended as a resource for research on the immune response to SARS-CoV-2. Samples were obtained from the ongoing ImmuneRACE study (first 160 participants) and from over a thousand subjects provided by 6 global collaborators. The sample metadata nearly always contained a de-identified subject ID, COVID-19 status, age in years and sex. Where available, HLA class I and class II types were obtained from metadata supplied by the sample provider rather than from assay-based typing. Findings and caveats that apply to the study as a whole: The amount of clinical and demographic metadata varied by source and participant and was provided uncurated.

The germline V gene (reference sequence) yields LNHDA for CDR1 and SQIVND for CDR2. The CDR3, cysteine through phenylalanine, is 15 amino acids long. Only CDR3 DNA is held: 45 bases, read in frame from base 1. Compared with germline, V lacks 6 bases and J lacks 9 bases; bases without a gene match: 14. A remark on this clone: This receptor's antigen is unknown. No qualities accompany the bases; no much larger clone lies one base away.

TCRbeta CDR3 regions were amplified from genomic DNA using the immunoSEQ Assay, a bias-controlled multiplex PCR. In the paper's pipeline: Nucleated cell counts per sample were estimated from amplification of reference gene primers within the assay. To quantify the absolute abundance of each unique TCRbeta CDR3 rearrangement, sequence reads were collapsed and filtered. Productive Simpson clonality was computed per sample as the square root of Simpson's diversity index over productive rearrangements. TCRdb mirrors the immuneACCESS table, restricted to in-frame sequences. Some clones are absent from its copies; in checked studies, under half trace to an unresolved V gene, and the reason for the others is unknown. The V and J calls and clone size are taken from that table; D and trimming were inferred from the DNA. Across this sample there are 60,000 to 90,000 clones, with roughly 85% seen only once. Roughly 5.3% of the sample is in the top ten clones.

The collaborating institutions used their own protocols to collect whole blood in K2EDTA tubes. For TCRbeta analysis, collaborators shipped samples in one of three forms: frozen whole blood, isolated PBMCs, or DNA extracted from either of those sample types. The sequence links TRBV19 to TRBJ2-1, and 7 junctional nucleotides match TRBD1. The TCR comes from a woman older than 75 with active or convalescent COVID-19. Sample: peripheral blood. Here is the DNA: TGTGCCAGTAGAACCGGGACAGATTTATTGTCTGAGCAGTTCTTC. Translated, this gives CASRTGTDLLSEQFF.